A single sample gave rise to the 10 T cell receptor beta chains below, sequenced in a study of cytomegalovirus exposure and HLA in healthy donors. The PCR was carried out with 60 Vbeta primers and 13 Jbeta primers. Clones were sequenced by immunoSEQ multiplex PCR, and TCRdb holds only the in-frame ones, with some missing. The sample has some 110,000 clones; roughly 80% are singletons. Material: PBMCs. The receptor source for this set is a man aged 50 or older in good health and CMV-seropositive.

This chain uses TRBV12-1 with TRBJ2-7; the tabulated D call, TRBD2, remains unverified against the DNA. TRBV12-1 is a pseudogene. This CDR3 is built from 12 residues. The DNA of the CDR3 is TGTGCCAGCTTACGCGGGGCCCACGAGCAGTACTTC. Its translation: CASLRGAHEQYF.

The chain couples TRBV6-5 to TRBJ2-5; the D gene is possibly TRBD1 (5 bases). The last part of the DNA fits TRBJ2-7 better; the J call may be wrong. This CDR3 has 14 residues. Germline CDR1 is MNHEY and CDR2 is SVGAGI. Here the CDR3 reads CASSLKRGSYEQYF. The CDR3 DNA reads TGTGCCAGCAGTTTAAAAAGGGGATCCTACGAGCAGTACTTC.

This clone was seen once. V usage is TRBV30 and J usage is TRBJ1-3, with D tentatively TRBD1 (5 bases). The V gene's germline CDR1 is GTSNPN and CDR2 SVGIG (reference sequence). Trimming left V 4 bases short and J 4 bases short, with 14 bases between. CDR3 size: 14 residues. The CDR3 DNA sequence: TGTGCCTGGATCCCTTTAGCAGGGGGAAACACCATATATTTT. Its translation: CAWIPLAGGNTIYF.

The chain employs TRBV2 and TRBJ2-1; a weak D match, TRBD2 (5 bases). The length of the CDR3 is 13 residues. Trimming removed 6 bases from V and 6 bases from J, with 12 bases in between. Germline lookup yields CDR1 SNHLY and CDR2 FYNNEI. The CDR3 reads CASSHAGGNEQFF. CDR3 in DNA: TGTGCCAGCAGCCATGCTGGAGGCAATGAGCAGTTCTTC.

The gene calls are TRBV28 and TRBJ2-1; 9 nucleotides agree with TRBD1. The germline CDR1 and CDR2 sequences are MDHEN and SYDVKM. The CDR3 consists of 12 residues. V shed 4 bases, J shed 8 bases, and the junction held 0 bases outside the gene matches. CDR3 coding DNA: TGTGCCAGCAGTTGGACAGGGGATGAGCAGTTCTTC. Residues: CASSWTGDEQFF.

On this clone: This specimen includes other DNA sequences encoding the same CDR3. The genes are TRBV7-6 and TRBJ1-6; D is ambiguous. Trimming removed 0 bases at V and 13 bases at J, with 16 bases between. Looked up from germline, CDR1 is SGHVS and CDR2 is FNYEAQ. CDR3 length: 15 residues. The CDR3, as DNA: TGTGCCAGCAGCTTAGCGCTGGCCACTACCTCCCCCCTCCACTTT. Its translation: CASSLALATTSPLHF.

About this clone itself: This sample also contains other DNA sequences that code for the same CDR3. The chain combines TRBV6-5 with TRBJ1-1; unclear D gene. V shed 0 bases and J shed 0 bases, with 5 bases lying between them. The CDR3 totals 14 residues. The V gene's germline CDR1 is MNHEY and CDR2 SVGAGI. This chain's CDR3 is CASSYSRVNTEAFF. CDR3 DNA sequence: TGTGCCAGCAGTTACTCCCGGGTGAACACTGAAGCTTTCTTT.

This clone was recorded once. The J gene is TRBJ1-3, the V gene TRBV11-2, with a possible D match to TRBD1 (5 bases). The CDR3 loop spans 14 amino acids. V was clipped by 7 bases and J by 2 bases, with 12 bases between them. From germline, CDR1 is SGHAT and CDR2 FQNNGV. CDR3 sequence (DNA): TGTGCCAGCAACCCTACGACAGCTGGAAACACCATATATTTT. As protein: CASNPTTAGNTIYF.

The chain has TRBV28 and TRBJ1-2; D is perhaps TRBD1 (5 bases). The CDR3 length is 14 residues. CDR1 MDHEN and CDR2 SYDVKM come from the germline V gene. CDR3 in DNA: TGTGCGGCGGATGTGGCAGGGCATAACTATGGCTACACCTTC. Protein sequence: CAADVAGHNYGYTF.

This rearrangement joins TRBV19 to TRBJ2-3; 8 bases agree with TRBD2. The junction had 6 bases not matched to a gene; V was cut back by 3 bases and J by 4 bases. This CDR3 comprises 15 residues. CDR1 is LNHDA and CDR2 is SQIVND in the germline V gene (reference sequence). The DNA of the CDR3 is TGTGCCAGTAGTATTTCCGGGGGGGCCGCAGATACGCAGTATTTT. Translation gives CASSISGGAADTQYF. Complete variable domain (other parts from reference TRBV19 and TRBJ2-3): DGGITQSPKYLFRKEGQNVTLSCEQNLNHDAMYWYRQDPGQGLRLIYYSQIVNDFQKGDIAEGYSVSREKKESFPLTVTSAQKNPTAFYLCASSISGGAADTQYFGPGTRLTVL.